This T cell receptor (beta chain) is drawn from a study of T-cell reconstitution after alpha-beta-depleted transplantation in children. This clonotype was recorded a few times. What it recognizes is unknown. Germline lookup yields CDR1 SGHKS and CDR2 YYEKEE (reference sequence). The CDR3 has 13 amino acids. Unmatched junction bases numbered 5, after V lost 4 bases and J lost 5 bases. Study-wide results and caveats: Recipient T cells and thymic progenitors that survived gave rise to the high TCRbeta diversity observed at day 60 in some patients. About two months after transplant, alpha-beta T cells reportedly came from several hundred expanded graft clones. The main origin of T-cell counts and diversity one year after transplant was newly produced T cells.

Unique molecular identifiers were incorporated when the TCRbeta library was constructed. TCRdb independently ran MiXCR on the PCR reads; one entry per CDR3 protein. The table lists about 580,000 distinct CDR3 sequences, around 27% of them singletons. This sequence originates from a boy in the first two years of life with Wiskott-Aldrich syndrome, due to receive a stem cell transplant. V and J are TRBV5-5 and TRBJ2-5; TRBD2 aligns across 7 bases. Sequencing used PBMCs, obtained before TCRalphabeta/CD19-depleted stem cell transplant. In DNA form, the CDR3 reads TGTGCCAGCAGCGGCTTGGGGGGGGAGACCCAGTACTTC. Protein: CASSGLGGETQYF. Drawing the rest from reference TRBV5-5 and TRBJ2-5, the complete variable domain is DAGVTQSPTHLIKTRGQQVTLRCSPISGHKSVSWYQQVLGQGPQFIFQYYEKEERGRGNFPDRFSARQFPNYSSELNVNALLLGDSALYLCASSGLGGETQYFGPGTRLLVL.